The 7 T cell receptor beta chains presented below share a single source sample, sequenced in a study of blood T cell repertoires in COVID-19. The method was immunoSEQ multiplex PCR; TCRdb's version includes in-frame clones alone and lacks a portion of them. The table includes around 300,000 clones, over 75% detected once. Specimen: peripheral blood. These receptors were collected from a woman in her seventies with acute or convalescent COVID-19.

The rearrangement uses TRBV11-2 and TRBJ2-5; possibly TRBD1 for D (6 bases). Trimming shortened V by 6 bases and J by 4 bases, and 21 bases separated the two germline ends. The CDR3 consists of 16 residues. Germline V gene sequence: CDR1 SGHAT, CDR2 FQNNGV. The CDR3 nucleotides are TGTGCCAGCAGTGAACTGATGTGGGGGCGCCGAGAGACCCAGTACTTC. Residues: CASSELMWGRRETQYF.

V is TRBV7-9 and J is TRBJ1-4; 8 bases are a match to TRBD1. The CDR3 is 15 amino acids. The J segment lost 5 bases and the V segment lost 7 bases, leaving 9 bases of the junction unmatched. Looked up from germline, CDR1 is SEHNR and CDR2 is FQNEAQ (reference sequence). CDR3 in DNA: TGTGCCAGCAACGTACGACAGGGGAACAATGAAAAACTGTTTTTT. Amino acid sequence: CASNVRQGNNEKLFF.

The chain employs TRBV11-3 and TRBJ1-1, with 8 bases lining up with TRBD1. The germline gives CDR1 SGHNT, CDR2 YENEEA. With V trimmed by 5 bases and J by 4 bases, 3 bases remained unmatched. The CDR3 sequence is 13 residues long. As DNA, the CDR3 is TGTGCCAGCAGCCCACAGGGGGGCACTGAAGCTTTCTTT. It encodes CASSPQGGTEAFF.

The chain couples TRBV10-1 to TRBJ1-4; no clear D gene. V was pared by 4 bases and J by 7 bases, with 10 bases between. The CDR3 extends over 13 amino acids. Germline values: CDR1 WNHNN, CDR2 SYGVQD (reference sequence). Here the CDR3 DNA reads TGCGCCAGCAGTGCGGCAGCAGGTGAAAAACTGTTTTTT. Translation: CASSAAAGEKLFF.

This chain joins TRBV21-1 and TRBJ2-3; the listed D gene, TRBD2, was not tested against the DNA. TRBV21-1 is noted as a pseudogene. The CDR3 covers 18 residues. The CDR3 protein is CASSRVLLAGGPGDTQYF. The CDR3 nucleotides read TGTGCCAGCAGCAGGGTCCTTCTAGCGGGGGGGCCAGGAGATACGCAGTATTTT.

CDR3: CASSRAGTSGGYAGELFF. Written as DNA, the CDR3 is TGTGCCAGCAGTAGAGCCGGGACTAGCGGGGGATACGCCGGGGAGCTGTTTTTT. The rearrangement uses TRBV9 and TRBJ2-2, with 14 bases aligning to TRBD2. Germline trimming cut 5 bases from V and 6 bases from J; bases unmatched to any gene: 12. CDR1 SGDLS and CDR2 YYNGEE come from the germline V gene. The CDR3 consists of 18 residues.

This chain uses TRBV19 with TRBJ1-1; 8 bases align to TRBD1. The CDR3 totals 13 residues. Per the germline V gene, CDR1 is LNHDA and CDR2 is SQIVND (reference sequence). V lost 6 bases, J lost 4 bases, and 4 bases stayed unmatched. CDR3 nucleotides: TGTGCCAGTAGCTCTGACAGGGGCACTGAAGCTTTCTTT. Translated, it gives CASSSDRGTEAFF. The full variable domain, with the rest looked up from reference TRBV19 and TRBJ1-1, is DGGITQSPKYLFRKEGQNVTLSCEQNLNHDAMYWYRQDPGQGLRLIYYSQIVNDFQKGDIAEGYSVSREKKESFPLTVTSAQKNPTAFYLCASSSDRGTEAFFGQGTRLTVV.